A single sample is the source of the 22 T cell receptor beta chains below, sequenced in a study of blood T cell repertoires in COVID-19. Data came from immunoSEQ multiplex PCR; TCRdb stores just in-frame clones and leaves some out. Of some 450,000 clones in the sample, about 91% were seen once. Sequenced: peripheral blood. The receptor source for this set is a woman between 50 and 59 years old with COVID-19, enrolled during active disease.

The gene calls are TRBV6-5 and TRBJ2-3, with a possible D match to TRBD2 (5 bases). This CDR3 spans 15 amino acids. Germline assignment: CDR1 MNHEY and CDR2 SVGAGI. V was cut by 2 bases and J by 4 bases, with 13 bases left in between. The CDR3 DNA reads as TGTGCCAGCAGTTACGAGGGAAGGGCCGCAGATACGCAGTATTTT. As protein: CASSYEGRAADTQYF.

The rearrangement joins TRBV6-5 to TRBJ2-6, with TRBD1 as a possible D gene (5 bases). CDR1 and CDR2 from the germline V gene are MNHEY and SVGAGI. V was pared by 7 bases and J by 0 bases, with 10 bases between. The CDR3 is made up of 15 amino acids. The CDR3 coding sequence is TGTGCCAGCAAAAGACAGCGCTCTGGGGCCAACGTCCTGACTTTC. Amino acid sequence: CASKRQRSGANVLTF.

The chain is built from TRBV6-5 and TRBJ2-5; TRBD1 agrees at 7 bases. The V gene's germline CDR1 is MNHEY and CDR2 SVGAGI. V gave up 0 bases and J gave up 4 bases; unmatched junction bases: 5. The CDR3 sequence is 15 residues long. CDR3 bases: TGTGCCAGCAGTTACTCGAGGGGGCTCGTAGAGACCCAGTACTTC. Translation gives CASSYSRGLVETQYF.

The chain combines TRBV13 with TRBJ2-7, with D uncertain. Germline V gene lookup returns CDR1 PRHDT and CDR2 FYEKMQ (reference sequence). This CDR3 is built from 11 residues. V was clipped by 0 bases and J by 6 bases, with 3 bases between them. The CDR3 loop reads CASSLGSEQYF. CDR3 bases: TGTGCCAGCAGCTTAGGCAGCGAGCAGTACTTC.

This sequence joins TRBV7-7 and TRBJ2-3; possibly TRBD2 for D (6 bases). V lost 7 bases and J lost 1, with 24 bases in between. Germline CDR1 reads SSHAT; CDR2 reads FNYEAQ (reference sequence). The CDR3 totals 18 residues. The CDR3 DNA reads TGTGCCAGCACCCGGGGGAGAAGACCCAGATTGGGCACAGATACGCAGTATTTT. This translates into CASTRGRRPRLGTDTQYF.

This chain links TRBV5-1 with TRBJ2-1, with 9 nucleotides matching TRBD2. From germline, CDR1 is SGHRS and CDR2 YFSETQ. The CDR3 is made up of 15 amino acids. V dropped 4 bases and J dropped 6; count of bases not matched to a gene: 8. CDR3 amino acids: CASSPSLAGPNEQFF. The CDR3 DNA reads TGCGCCAGCAGCCCCTCACTAGCGGGTCCCAATGAGCAGTTCTTC.

The chain recombines TRBV9 with TRBJ1-5, with D possibly being TRBD1 (5 bases). Trimming took off 3 bases at V and 3 bases at J, with 13 bases between the two ends. This CDR3 contains 15 residues. CDR1 and CDR2 (germline): SGDLS, YYNGEE. The CDR3 DNA is TGTGCCAGCAGCGCCGACAGTATCCCCAATCAGCCCCAGCATTTT. Translating gives CASSADSIPNQPQHF.

J is TRBJ2-5 and V is TRBV5-1; TRBD1 matches at 7 bases. CDR3 length equals 15 residues. Trimming at V came to 4 bases and at J to 2 bases, leaving 8 bases not matched to a gene. Per the germline V gene, CDR1 is SGHRS and CDR2 is YFSETQ. The CDR3 DNA reads as TGCGCCAGCAGCCCAGACGGACAGGATCAAGAGACCCAGTACTTC. Protein: CASSPDGQDQETQYF.

This chain connects TRBV19 to TRBJ1-2; 8 positions match TRBD1. CDR1 and CDR2 from the germline V gene are LNHDA and SQIVND (reference sequence). The J segment lost 7 bases and the V segment lost 7 bases, leaving 11 bases of the junction unmatched. This CDR3 has 14 residues. In nucleotides, the CDR3 is TGTGCCAGTACCACGGACAGGGCTATTGCTGGCTACACCTTC. Translation: CASTTDRAIAGYTF.

CDR3 protein: CASLALGGGGNEQFF. In DNA, the CDR3 is TGTGCCAGCCTTGCTTTGGGCGGGGGAGGCAATGAGCAGTTCTTC. The genes are TRBV27 and TRBJ2-1, with 7 bases matching TRBD2. The J segment lost 6 bases and the V segment lost 8 bases, leaving 13 bases of the junction unmatched. From germline, CDR1 is MNHEY and CDR2 SMNVEV (reference sequence). The CDR3 sequence is 15 residues long.

The chain links TRBV18 to TRBJ1-3; 7 bases agree with TRBD1. The CDR3 covers 15 residues. V shed 3 bases, J shed 2 bases, and the junction held 4 bases outside the gene matches. Germline V CDR1 and CDR2: KGHSH, LQKENI. The CDR3 DNA reads TGTGCCAGCTCACCGACTACAGGGGCTGGAAACACCATATATTTT. This sequence encodes CASSPTTGAGNTIYF.

CDR3: CASSDPDPGTGGSPRAFF. CDR3 DNA sequence: TGTGCCAGCAGTGACCCCGATCCCGGGACAGGCGGATCCCCACGCGCTTTCTTT. V is TRBV25-1 and J is TRBJ1-1; the match to TRBD1 covers 8 bases. There are 18 residues in the CDR3. The V gene's germline CDR1 is MGHDK and CDR2 SYGVNS. V was pared by 3 bases and J by 11 bases, with 23 bases of the junction left unmatched.

This clone was detected only a few times. CDR3 amino acids: CASSVEQSYSGNTIYF. CDR3 bases: TGTGCCAGCAGCGTAGAACAGTCGTACTCTGGAAACACCATATATTTT. The chain uses TRBV9 and TRBJ1-3, with D unresolved. V was shortened by 0 bases and J by 0 bases, with 10 bases between the two germline ends. CDR3 length equals 16 residues. The germline V gene encodes CDR1 SGDLS and CDR2 YYNGEE.

V gene TRBV6-6 combines with J gene TRBJ2-1, with TRBD2 as a possible D gene (5 bases). This CDR3 region has 11 residues. The V gene's germline CDR1 is MNHNY and CDR2 SVGAGI (reference sequence). The V and J ends lost 5 bases and 7 bases respectively, with 6 bases between them. The CDR3 here is CASSTGNEQFF. DNA for the CDR3: TGTGCCAGCAGTACGGGAAATGAGCAGTTCTTC.

The rearrangement joins TRBV28 to TRBJ1-4; 10 bases match TRBD1. Germline values: CDR1 MDHEN, CDR2 SYDVKM. This CDR3 has 15 amino acids. With 5 bases clipped from V and 7 bases from J, the junction kept 7 bases outside the gene matches. As DNA, the CDR3 is TGTGCCAGCAGTCTCCTTGGACAGGGGGGTGAAAAACTGTTTTTT. It is translated as CASSLLGQGGEKLFF.

This chain's CDR3 is CASSLAAENTEAFF. Here the CDR3 DNA reads TGCGCCAGCAGCTTGGCGGCGGAGAACACTGAAGCTTTCTTT. The V and J genes are TRBV5-1 and TRBJ1-1; D is uncertain. V lost 0 bases, J lost 1 base, and 7 bases lay in between. Germline lookup yields CDR1 SGHRS and CDR2 YFSETQ. This CDR3 has 14 amino acids.

This sequence joins TRBV30 and TRBJ2-3; a possible D gene is TRBD1 (5 bases). V was trimmed by 4 bases and J by 5 bases, leaving 13 bases between them. This CDR3 region has 13 residues. Germline V gene data show CDR1 as GTSNPN and CDR2 as SVGIG (reference sequence). The CDR3 DNA is TGTGCCTGGAATACTGGGGCGGTAGATACGCAGTATTTT. Translation gives CAWNTGAVDTQYF. Complete variable domain (other parts from reference TRBV30 and TRBJ2-3): SQTIHQWPATLVQPVGSPLSLECTVEGTSNPNLYWYRQAAGRGLQLLFYSVGIGQISSEVPQNLSASRPQDRQFILSSKKLLLSDSGFYLCAWNTGAVDTQYFGPGTRLTVL.

On this clone: The junction does not match germline at one end; this may be a read error. The chain has TRBV19 and TRBJ2-7; 10 bases are a match to TRBD1. Germline V gene data show CDR1 as LNHDA and CDR2 as SQIVND (reference sequence). The CDR3 consists of 15 residues. CDR3 sequence: CASSIFGQGGYEQYF. The CDR3 nucleotides are TGTGCCAGCAGTATATTTGGACAGGGGGGCTACGAGCAGTACTTC.

This chain uses TRBV12-3 or TRBV12-4 with TRBJ2-7; D unclear. CDR3 length: 13 residues. Trimming took 3 bases from V and 4 from J, leaving 10 bases between them. CDR3 coding DNA: TGTGCCAGCAGTTTGCTCGAGCCTTACGAGCAGTACTTC. Translating it yields CASSLLEPYEQYF.

This chain uses TRBV6-5 with TRBJ2-3; D might be TRBD2 (6 bases). With 2 bases removed from V and 0 bases from J, the gap between germline ends came to 12 bases. The CDR3 is 16 amino acids. Germline V lookup: CDR1 MNHEY, CDR2 SVGAGI. CDR3 in DNA: TGTGCCAGCAGTTACGATCCGGGGGTAAGCACAGATACGCAGTATTTT. Amino acid sequence: CASSYDPGVSTDTQYF.

The genes are TRBV5-1 and TRBJ1-5; weak D call: TRBD1 (6 bases). Germline CDR1 and CDR2: SGHRS and YFSETQ. The CDR3 spans 16 residues. V lost 0 bases, J lost 1 base, and 11 bases lay in between. The CDR3: CASSLVGGASNQPQHF. CDR3 bases: TGCGCCAGCAGCTTGGTAGGGGGGGCGAGCAATCAGCCCCAGCATTTT.

This chain uses TRBV19 with TRBJ2-3, with TRBD2 matching 8 bases. Germline V gene data show CDR1 as LNHDA and CDR2 as SQIVND (reference sequence). The CDR3 has 15 amino acids. V gave up 11 bases and J gave up 2 bases; unmatched junction bases: 12. The CDR3 DNA reads TGTGCCTCCGAGGAGGCGGGGGGCTTCACAGATACGCAGTATTTT. Translation gives CASEEAGGFTDTQYF.